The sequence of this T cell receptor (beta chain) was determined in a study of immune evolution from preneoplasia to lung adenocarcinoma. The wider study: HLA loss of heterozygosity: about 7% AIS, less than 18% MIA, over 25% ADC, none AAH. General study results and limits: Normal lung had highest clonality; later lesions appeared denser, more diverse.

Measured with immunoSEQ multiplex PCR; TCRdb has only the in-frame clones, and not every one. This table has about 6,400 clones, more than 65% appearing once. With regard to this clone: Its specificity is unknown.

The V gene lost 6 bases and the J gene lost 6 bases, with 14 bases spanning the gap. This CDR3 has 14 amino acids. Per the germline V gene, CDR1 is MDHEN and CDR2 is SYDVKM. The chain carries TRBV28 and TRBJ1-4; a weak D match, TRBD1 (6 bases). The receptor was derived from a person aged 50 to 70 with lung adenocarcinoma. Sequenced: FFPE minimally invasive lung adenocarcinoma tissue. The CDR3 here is CASRQGGIDEKLFF. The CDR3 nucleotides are TGTGCCAGCAGACAGGGAGGGATAGATGAAAAACTGTTTTTT.